The 10 T cell receptor beta chains given below trace back to one sample, sequenced in a study of cytomegalovirus exposure and HLA in healthy donors (dated by TCRdb to the late 2010s). Libraries came from the immunoSEQ multiplex PCR assay. For the multiplex PCR, a mixture combining 60 forward primers for TCR Vbeta segments and 13 reverse primers for TCR Jbeta segments was used. TCRdb holds this immuneACCESS table with in-frame rearrangements only. Some clones are missing; in checked studies, unresolved V genes explain under half, and the rest has no known cause. This sample has 150,000 to 200,000 clones in its table, and roughly four fifths of those were observed once. About 1.5% of the sample is in the top ten clones. Material for sequencing was PBMCs. The receptors come from a woman aged 18-35 years in good health and CMV-seronegative.

This clone was seen only a few times. This chain's CDR3 is CASTGGSSDTQYF. The CDR3 DNA reads as TGTGCCAGCACCGGGGGGAGCTCAGATACGCAGTATTTT. The rearrangement joins TRBV6-1 to TRBJ2-3, with 7 bases lining up with TRBD2. The CDR3 runs to 13 residues. V shed 7 bases and J 4 bases; nucleotides not matched to a gene: 5. In germline, CDR1 is MNHNS, CDR2 SASEGT.

V usage is TRBV7-2 and J usage is TRBJ2-7, with D maybe TRBD2 (5 bases). The CDR3 runs to 14 residues. From germline, CDR1 is SGHTA and CDR2 FQGNSA. Trimming shortened V by 1 base and J by 6 bases, and 13 bases separated the two germline ends. CDR3 sequence reads: CASSLEPRVGEQYF. CDR3 DNA: TGTGCCAGCAGCTTAGAACCGCGGGTCGGCGAGCAGTACTTC.

V usage is TRBV2 and J usage is TRBJ2-2; TRBD2 matches at 7 bases. Per the germline V gene, CDR1 is SNHLY and CDR2 is FYNNEI. The CDR3 consists of 17 residues. V shed 4 bases, J shed 3 bases, and the junction held 11 bases outside the gene matches. The CDR3 DNA is TGTGCCAGCAGTGTTTTCGCGTCGGCGGGGGACACCGGGGAGCTGTTTTTT. Its protein is CASSVFASAGDTGELFF.

This rearrangement joins TRBV5-1 to TRBJ1-2; 11 bases fit TRBD1. This CDR3 spans 15 amino acids. J was trimmed by 4 bases and V by 0 bases; bases with no gene match: 2. Per the germline V gene, CDR1 is SGHRS and CDR2 is YFSETQ. This chain's CDR3 is CASSLADRGPYGYTF. In DNA, the CDR3 is TGCGCCAGCAGCTTGGCGGACAGGGGGCCCTATGGCTACACCTTC.

The CDR3 here is CASSQGSSGSGLTDTQYF. CDR3 bases: TGCGCCAGCAGCCAAGGCTCCAGCGGGAGTGGTCTAACAGATACGCAGTATTTT. The chain uses TRBV4-3 and TRBJ2-3; TRBD2 aligns across 8 bases. CDR1 and CDR2 from the germline V gene are LGHNA and YSLEER. The CDR3 covers 18 residues. V was pared by 1 base and J by 3 bases, with 12 bases of the junction left unmatched.

This clone showed up just a few times. V gene TRBV10-1 combines with J gene TRBJ2-7; no clear D gene. The germline V and J ends were trimmed by 0 bases and 4 bases, with 10 bases remaining between them. Germline CDR1 and CDR2: WNHNN and SYGVQD (reference sequence). This CDR3 contains 14 residues. The CDR3 sequence is CASSESINPYEQYF. CDR3 in DNA: TGCGCCAGCAGTGAGTCTATTAATCCTTACGAGCAGTACTTC.

For this clone: In the same sample, other DNA sequences code for this CDR3. The V call is TRBV30, the J call TRBJ2-7; perhaps TRBD1 as D (6 bases). CDR3 length: 12 amino acids. Trimming removed 0 bases at V and 6 bases at J, with 9 bases between. Looked up from germline, CDR1 is GTSNPN and CDR2 is SVGIG (reference sequence). CDR3: CAWSVLGGEQYF. The DNA for the CDR3 is TGTGCCTGGAGTGTGTTAGGGGGCGAGCAGTACTTC.

V usage is TRBV9 and J usage is TRBJ2-3; 8 bases agree with TRBD1. The CDR3 sequence is 13 residues long. V lost 3 bases, J lost 5 bases, and 2 bases stayed unmatched. Germline assignment: CDR1 SGDLS and CDR2 YYNGEE. This CDR3 is CASSEQGEDTQYF. The CDR3 bases are TGTGCCAGCAGCGAACAGGGGGAAGATACGCAGTATTTT.

This clone was seen just once. The chain joins TRBV9 to TRBJ2-7; TRBD1 matches 9 bases. This CDR3 contains 15 residues. Germline-derived CDR1 and CDR2 are SGDLS and YYNGEE. The V gene end was trimmed by 3 bases and the J gene end by 2 bases; junction bases not matched to a gene: 6. The CDR3 bases are TGTGCCAGCAGCGCTACAGGGGGCCTAGCCTACGAGCAGTACTTC. Its translation: CASSATGGLAYEQYF.

CDR3 in amino acids: CASSLVAGLNEQFF. The DNA for the CDR3 is TGTGCCAGCAGCTTAGTAGCGGGGTTGAATGAGCAGTTCTTC. The V call is TRBV7-9, the J call TRBJ2-1, with 8 bases aligning to TRBD2. Germline-derived CDR1 and CDR2 are SEHNR and FQNEAQ (reference sequence). This CDR3 has 14 amino acids. The ends lost 1 base at V and 7 bases at J; junction bases unmatched: 3.